The entry below describes one TCR beta chain. Its cognate antigen is unknown. This record comes from a study of T cells expressing NK-cell markers. The overall study: Sorted CD3+CD56+NKG2C+, CD3+CD56+NKG2C- and CD3+CD56-NKG2C+ T-cell subsets were beta-chain profiled.

Synthesis of TCR beta cDNA relied on 5'RACE template switching carrying UMIs. TCRdb reprocessed the 5' RACE reads and stores each CDR3 protein as one record, lacking DNA. This specimen shows a few hundred thousand distinct CDR3 sequences; the ten leading clones hold roughly 1.4%. Study findings and constraints: In several donors, dominant clonotypes made up 28.3-60.1% of CD3+CD56-NKG2C+ cells.

CDR3 length equals 19 residues. CDR1 is LGHNA and CDR2 is YNFKEQ in the germline V gene. The sequence derives from a woman between 45 and 65 years old in good health. The chain is built from TRBV4-2 and TRBJ2-1; TCRdb's D call, TRBD2, is unchecked because there is no DNA. Sequenced input: blood T cells: a sorted CD56 or NKG2C T cell subset, CD4+ or CD8+ T cells, or bulk PBMC T cells (not recorded which). CDR3 sequence: CASSQPYGLADSSYNEQFF.